Listed below are T cell receptor beta chains from one sample, sequenced in a study of T cell repertoires in cytomegalovirus infection. TCRdb used MiXCR to reprocess the reads, holding one entry per CDR3 protein. In the table there are approximately 220,000 distinct CDR3 sequences, 35% to 40% of which are singletons. No cognate antigen is known for these TCRs. The input for sequencing was CD8+ T cells from cultured PBMCs, taken from culture after CMV antigen stimulation. These receptors originate from a human donor in good health (CMV status not recorded). Some clones in this sample may be carry-over from other donors' samples. The CDR3 runs from the conserved cysteine through the conserved F or W. A D gene is named only where the DNA matches it firmly. Size is stated for part of the rows, as once, few or many counts, or as a class when the clone is expanded.

clone size: .
J gene: TRBJ2-7
D gene: TRBD1
V gene: TRBV30
CDR3 DNA: TGTGCCTGGAGCGGCGCCGGGACAGGGAATCCTTACGAGCAGTACTTC
CDR3 protein: CAWSGAGTGNPYEQYF

clone size: .
J gene: TRBJ2-7
D gene: TRBD2
V gene: TRBV20-1
CDR3 DNA: TGCAGTGCTAGAGATTTCAGCGGGGCCTCTGAGCAGTACTTC
CDR3 protein: CSARDFSGASEQYF

clone size: few
J gene: TRBJ2-3
D gene: .
V gene: TRBV7-9
CDR3 DNA: TGTGCCAGCAGCCTGCATCTAGCGGATACGCAGTATTTT
CDR3 protein: CASSLHLADTQYF

clone size: few
J gene: TRBJ2-3
D gene: .
V gene: TRBV12-3/TRBV12-4
CDR3 DNA: TGTGCCAGCAGAGAGTCCCGGGCCCCCACAGATACGCAGTATTTT
CDR3 protein: CASRESRAPTDTQYF

clone size: few
J gene: TRBJ2-1
D gene: TRBD2
V gene: TRBV20-1
CDR3 DNA: TGCAGTGCTATACATCATACCGGGACTAGCGGGTTCAATGAGCAGTTCTTC
CDR3 protein: CSAIHHTGTSGFNEQFF

clone size: .
J gene: TRBJ2-1
D gene: .
V gene: TRBV28
CDR3 DNA: TGTGCCAGCAGTTCCCCAAGGACAAGTAAGAATGAGCAGTTCTTC
CDR3 protein: CASSSPRTSKNEQFF

clone size: few
J gene: TRBJ2-3
D gene: .
V gene: TRBV11-3
CDR3 DNA: TGTGCCAGCAGCAAACGGAGCGGAGATACGCAGTATTTT
CDR3 protein: CASSKRSGDTQYF

clone size: .
J gene: TRBJ1-1
D gene: .
V gene: TRBV6-6
CDR3 DNA: TGTGCCAGCAGTTACACCAGGGGTGGGACTGAAGCTTTCTTT
CDR3 protein: CASSYTRGGTEAFF

clone size: .
J gene: TRBJ2-1
D gene: .
V gene: TRBV7-2
CDR3 DNA: TGTGCCAGCAGCCGGGGTGTCCCGGGTGAGCAGTTCTTC
CDR3 protein: CASSRGVPGEQFF

clone size: .
J gene: TRBJ1-4
D gene: .
V gene: TRBV28
CDR3 DNA: TGTGCCAGCAGTTTAGGTCCGAAACTGTTTTTT
CDR3 protein: CASSLGPKLFF

clone size: .
J gene: TRBJ2-1
D gene: .
V gene: TRBV25-1
CDR3 DNA: TGTGCCAGCAGTGTAGGACTCCACGGTGAGCAGTTCTTC
CDR3 protein: CASSVGLHGEQFF

clone size: .
J gene: TRBJ2-7
D gene: TRBD1
V gene: TRBV3-1
CDR3 DNA: TGTGCCAGCAGCCTCCGGGACAGGGCGGGCGAGCAGTACTTC
CDR3 protein: CASSLRDRAGEQYF

clone size: .
J gene: TRBJ1-4
D gene: .
V gene: TRBV11-2
CDR3 DNA: TGTGCCAGCAGCCTCCAGGCGTCAACTAATGAAAAACTGTTTTTT
CDR3 protein: CASSLQASTNEKLFF

clone size: few
J gene: TRBJ2-5
D gene: TRBD2
V gene: TRBV12-3/TRBV12-4
CDR3 DNA: TGTGCCAGCAGCCTTACGTTAGCGGGGGGAAAATCGGGAGAGACCCAGTACTTC
CDR3 protein: CASSLTLAGGKSGETQYF

clone size: few
J gene: TRBJ2-7
D gene: .
V gene: TRBV7-9
CDR3 DNA: TGTGCCAGCAGCTTACCGGACTCAGTAGAGCAGTACTTC
CDR3 protein: CASSLPDSVEQYF

clone size: .
J gene: TRBJ2-2
D gene: .
V gene: TRBV6-5
CDR3 DNA: TGTGCCAGCATCCTCGATGGCACCGGGGAGCTGTTTTTT
CDR3 protein: CASILDGTGELFF

clone size: many
J gene: TRBJ1-1
D gene: TRBD1
V gene: TRBV20-1
CDR3 DNA: TGCAGTGCTCGACAGGGGGCCGTGAACACTGAAGCTTTCTTT
CDR3 protein: CSARQGAVNTEAFF

clone size: few
J gene: TRBJ2-3
D gene: .
V gene: TRBV7-2
CDR3 DNA: TGTGCCAGCAGCTTAGAAGAGAGCGGTTCAGAAACAGATACGCAGTATTTT
CDR3 protein: CASSLEESGSETDTQYF

clone size: .
J gene: TRBJ1-1
D gene: .
V gene: TRBV19
CDR3 DNA: TGTGCCAGTAGGGAGGTGGGGATGAACACTGAAGCTTTCTTT
CDR3 protein: CASREVGMNTEAFF

clone size: few
J gene: TRBJ1-1
D gene: .
V gene: TRBV6-1
CDR3 DNA: TGTGCCAGCAGTATCGACAGATTGAACACTGAAGCTTTCTTT
CDR3 protein: CASSIDRLNTEAFF

clone size: .
J gene: TRBJ2-3
D gene: TRBD1
V gene: TRBV12-3/TRBV12-4
CDR3 DNA: TGTGCCAGCAGTTTAGTGGACAGGTGGGCCGATACGCAGTATTTT
CDR3 protein: CASSLVDRWADTQYF

clone size: few
J gene: TRBJ1-4
D gene: .
V gene: TRBV7-4
CDR3 DNA: TGTGCCAGCAGCTCCATAAGCCCCAAACTGTTTTTT
CDR3 protein: CASSSISPKLFF

clone size: few
J gene: TRBJ1-5
D gene: .
V gene: TRBV20-1
CDR3 DNA: TGCAGTGCCAAACCGTACCCGACCGGACATTCGATTGGAAATCAGCCCCAGCATTTT
CDR3 protein: CSAKPYPTGHSIGNQPQHF

clone size: .
J gene: TRBJ2-7
D gene: TRBD2
V gene: TRBV28
CDR3 DNA: TGTGCCAGCAGTCCTACATCGGGGAGGGGGTACTTC
CDR3 protein: CASSPTSGRGYF

clone size: .
J gene: TRBJ1-5
D gene: .
V gene: TRBV4-2
CDR3 DNA: TGTGCCAGCAGCCAAGATCTCCCGGTTCAGCGATACAATCAGCCCCAGCATTTT
CDR3 protein: CASSQDLPVQRYNQPQHF

clone size: .
J gene: TRBJ2-1
D gene: TRBD2
V gene: TRBV7-6
CDR3 DNA: TGTGCCAGCAGCCCAACCGGGACTAGCGTCTACAATGAGCAGTTCTTC
CDR3 protein: CASSPTGTSVYNEQFF

clone size: few
J gene: TRBJ2-2
D gene: .
V gene: TRBV2
CDR3 DNA: TGTGCCAGCAGTGGGCGAGCTGGCGCCGGGGAGCTGTTTTTT
CDR3 protein: CASSGRAGAGELFF

clone size: .
J gene: TRBJ2-1
D gene: TRBD2
V gene: TRBV20-1
CDR3 DNA: TGCAGTGCTCCCCGGCGGGGGGTTTACAATGAGCAGTTCTTC
CDR3 protein: CSAPRRGVYNEQFF

clone size: .
J gene: TRBJ1-6
D gene: TRBD1
V gene: TRBV4-2
CDR3 DNA: TGTGCCAGCAGCCAAGGACAGGGGAAGTCACCCCTCCACTTT
CDR3 protein: CASSQGQGKSPLHF

clone size: many
J gene: TRBJ1-5
D gene: TRBD1
V gene: TRBV28
CDR3 DNA: TGTGCCAGCACCCAAGGGGTGACAGGGGGCAGGCCCCAGCATTTT
CDR3 protein: CASTQGVTGGRPQHF

clone size: few
J gene: TRBJ2-7
D gene: .
V gene: TRBV7-2
CDR3 DNA: TGTGCCAGCAGGTATGATCCGGGACCGCCCTACAACGAGCAGTACTTC
CDR3 protein: CASRYDPGPPYNEQYF

clone size: .
J gene: TRBJ2-1
D gene: TRBD2
V gene: TRBV27
CDR3 DNA: TGTGCCAGCACTAGCGGGGGGGCCAGCTACAATGAGCAGTTCTTC
CDR3 protein: CASTSGGASYNEQFF

clone size: few
J gene: TRBJ2-2
D gene: TRBD2
V gene: TRBV4-1
CDR3 DNA: TGCGCCAGCAGCCAAGGACCCACTAGCGAAATCACCGGGGAGCTGTTTTTT
CDR3 protein: CASSQGPTSEITGELFF

clone size: .
J gene: TRBJ2-1
D gene: .
V gene: TRBV12-5
CDR3 DNA: TGTGCTAGTGGTAACCAAGGTTATGAGCAGTTCTTC
CDR3 protein: CASGNQGYEQFF

clone size: few
J gene: TRBJ2-1
D gene: .
V gene: TRBV11-2
CDR3 DNA: TGTGCCAGCAGCCGAGGGGGCGGGAGCCTCTACAATGAGCAGTTCTTC
CDR3 protein: CASSRGGGSLYNEQFF

clone size: .
J gene: TRBJ2-7
D gene: TRBD2
V gene: TRBV29-1
CDR3 DNA: TGCAGCGTTGCCGCGGGGGGGCGATTCTACGAGCAGTACTTC
CDR3 protein: CSVAAGGRFYEQYF

clone size: .
J gene: TRBJ2-2
D gene: TRBD2
V gene: TRBV28
CDR3 DNA: TGTGCCAGCACCGAAAGAGGCCTAGCGGTGAACGCCGGGGAGCTGTTTTTT
CDR3 protein: CASTERGLAVNAGELFF

clone size: once
J gene: TRBJ1-1
D gene: .
V gene: TRBV27
CDR3 DNA: TGTGCCAGCAGTCCTAAGAGGGTTGACACTGAAGCTTTCTTT
CDR3 protein: CASSPKRVDTEAFF

clone size: .
J gene: TRBJ2-3
D gene: TRBD2
V gene: TRBV11-2
CDR3 DNA: TGTGCCAGCAGCTTAGGGCTAGCGGGGAGCACAGATACGCAGTATTTT
CDR3 protein: CASSLGLAGSTDTQYF

clone size: few
J gene: TRBJ2-1
D gene: TRBD2
V gene: TRBV7-6
CDR3 DNA: TGTGCCAGCAGCACGGGGGGATATGAGCAGTTCTTC
CDR3 protein: CASSTGGYEQFF

clone size: .
J gene: TRBJ1-2
D gene: .
V gene: TRBV20-1
CDR3 DNA: TGCAGTGCTAACCCCAGGGAATATGGCTACACCTTC
CDR3 protein: CSANPREYGYTF

clone size: few
J gene: TRBJ2-5
D gene: .
V gene: TRBV27
CDR3 DNA: TGTGCCAGCAGTTTTTCGGAGCAAGAGACCCAGTACTTC
CDR3 protein: CASSFSEQETQYF

clone size: .
J gene: TRBJ2-7
D gene: .
V gene: TRBV4-1
CDR3 DNA: TGCGCCAGCAGCCAAGAGGGGGCAGGTTCCTACGAGCAGTACTTC
CDR3 protein: CASSQEGAGSYEQYF

clone size: few
J gene: TRBJ2-3
D gene: .
V gene: TRBV7-3
CDR3 DNA: TGTGCCAGCAGCTTAACGGGGCAATCCCTCTTGGATACGCAGTATTTT
CDR3 protein: CASSLTGQSLLDTQYF

clone size: .
J gene: TRBJ1-2
D gene: .
V gene: TRBV15
CDR3 DNA: TGTGCCACCAGCAGGGGAACCAGCCCCAACTATGGCTACACCTTC
CDR3 protein: CATSRGTSPNYGYTF

clone size: .
J gene: TRBJ1-1
D gene: .
V gene: TRBV11-2
CDR3 DNA: TGTGCCAGCAGGATAGGGCGGAACACTGAAGCTTTCTTT
CDR3 protein: CASRIGRNTEAFF

clone size: .
J gene: TRBJ2-2
D gene: .
V gene: TRBV18
CDR3 DNA: TGTGCCAGCTCACCCGAGGGCGACGCCGGGGAGCTGTTTTTT
CDR3 protein: CASSPEGDAGELFF

clone size: many
J gene: TRBJ2-1
D gene: TRBD2
V gene: TRBV7-6
CDR3 DNA: TGTGCCAGCAGCTTAGATGGCGGGGTAGCGGGATACAATGAGCAGTTCTTC
CDR3 protein: CASSLDGGVAGYNEQFF

clone size: few
J gene: TRBJ1-5
D gene: TRBD1
V gene: TRBV12-3/TRBV12-4
CDR3 DNA: TGTGCCAGCAGCAAACACAGGGGGACGCAGCCCCAGCATTTT
CDR3 protein: CASSKHRGTQPQHF